This TCR beta chain was identified during a study of T-cell reconstitution after alpha-beta-depleted transplantation in children. V was shortened by 5 bases and J by 11 bases, with 18 bases between the two germline ends. This CDR3 region has 14 residues. The germline V gene has CDR1 SEHNR and CDR2 FQNEAQ (reference sequence). For TCRbeta, the library was prepared with unique molecular identifiers. TCRdb ran MiXCR on the PCR reads and lists one entry per CDR3 protein. This table holds hundreds of thousands of distinct CDR3 sequences, 18% found once. The origin of this receptor is a human donor who donated a stem cell graft to a child with acute lymphoblastic leukemia. The chain combines TRBV7-9 with TRBJ2-2; D perhaps matches TRBD2 (5 bases). This sample comprised PBMCs from the stem cell graft donor, obtained from the stem cell graft. DNA for the CDR3: TGTGCCAGCAGCCTCCTCCGGGGTGATGTTGAGCTGTTTTTT. Its protein product is CASSLLRGDVELFF. The full variable domain, rest sourced from reference TRBV7-9 and TRBJ2-2, is DTGVSQNPRHKITKRGQNVTFRCDPISEHNRLYWYRQTLGQGPEFLTYFQNEAQLEKSRLLSDRFSAERPKGSFSTLEIQRTEQGDSAMYLCASSLLRGDVELFFGEGSRLTVL.